Below are 24 T cell receptor beta chains sequenced from a single sample in a study of Graves' ophthalmopathy and Graves' hyperthyroidism. RNA transcripts provided the template for amplifying TCR beta CDR3 regions. First-round RT-PCR with HTBI primers preceded a second-round multiplex PCR. Each CDR3 protein gets one entry after TCRdb re-called the multiplex PCR reads with MiXCR. The sample records about 700,000 distinct CDR3 sequences, 40% being singletons. Specimen: peripheral blood. These receptors came from an adult man with Graves' ophthalmopathy.

This chain joins TRBV7-9 and TRBJ1-4; 8 bases align to TRBD1. Germline V lookup: CDR1 SEHNR, CDR2 FQNEAQ (reference sequence). The V segment lost 5 bases and the J segment 8 bases; nucleotides outside the gene matches: 10. The CDR3 runs 15 residues. CDR3 in amino acids: CASSQQGVGEEKLFF. The CDR3 DNA reads TGTGCCAGCAGCCAACAGGGGGTAGGGGAGGAAAAACTGTTTTTT.

This clonotype came up many times. The rearrangement uses TRBV24-1 and TRBJ1-5; a possible D gene is TRBD1 (6 bases). V lost 11 bases to trimming and J lost 9 bases, with 13 bases between them. Germline values: CDR1 KGHDR, CDR2 SFDVKD. The CDR3 contains 11 residues. For the CDR3, the DNA is TGTGCCAGCAGGGAGGGGGGGCCCCAGCATTTT. Translation: CASREGGPQHF.

The CDR3 sequence is CASSERAGDSPLHF. As DNA, the CDR3 is TGTGCCAGCAGTGAAAGGGCAGGGGATTCACCCCTCCACTTT. The gene calls are TRBV6-1 and TRBJ1-6; D possibly corresponds to TRBD1 (6 bases). Germline V CDR1 and CDR2: MNHNS, SASEGT. V was shortened by 2 bases and J by 8 bases, with 10 bases between the two germline ends. The CDR3 extends over 14 amino acids.

The chain recombines TRBV25-1 with TRBJ2-2; D may be TRBD2 (6 bases). The CDR3 is 15 residues long. Germline assignment: CDR1 MGHDK and CDR2 SYGVNS. The V end lost 8 bases, the J end lost 1 base, and 14 bases lay between the germline ends. CDR3 region: CASLVVAVNTGELFF. CDR3 nucleotide sequence: TGTGCCAGCTTGGTTGTAGCGGTGAACACCGGGGAGCTGTTTTTT.

This clonotype was recorded a few times. Mismatch with germline at one junction end may stem from a read error. The chain uses TRBV9 and TRBJ2-7, with D maybe TRBD1 (5 bases). The length of the CDR3 is 11 residues. CDR1 and CDR2 (germline): SGDLS, YYNGEE. Here the CDR3 DNA reads TGTGCCAGCAGCATCAGGGAAATTAGAAACTTC. Translating gives CASSIREIRNF. The full variable domain, rest sourced from reference TRBV9 and TRBJ2-7, is DSGVTQTPKHLITATGQRVTLRCSPRSGDLSVYWYQQSLDQGLQFLIQYYNGEERAKGNILERFSAQQFPDLHSELNLSSLELGDSALYFCASSIREIRNFGPGTRLTVT.

The chain joins TRBV25-1 to TRBJ2-7, with D perhaps TRBD1 (6 bases). The CDR3 runs 15 residues. Per germline, CDR1 MGHDK and CDR2 SYGVNS. Trimming cost V 5 bases and J 1 base, with 15 bases left between them. CDR3: CASSLPDSPSYEQYF. The CDR3 DNA reads as TGTGCCAGCAGTTTACCGGACAGCCCTTCCTACGAGCAGTACTTC.

This clonotype was observed a handful of times. This chain joins TRBV6-6 and TRBJ1-1; the D is unclear. V was shortened by 4 bases and J by 7 bases, with 10 bases between the two germline ends. Germline V CDR1 and CDR2: MNHNY, SVGAGI (reference sequence). The CDR3 length is 12 residues. CDR3: CASSSGEDEAFF. The CDR3 DNA sequence: TGTGCCAGCAGTTCGGGAGAGGATGAAGCTTTCTTT.

There are many counts of this clonotype. The gene calls are TRBV19 and TRBJ2-2; D is unresolved. Looked up from germline, CDR1 is LNHDA and CDR2 is SQIVND (reference sequence). V lost 8 bases and J 7 bases, leaving 11 bases between the germline ends. The CDR3 totals 12 residues. CDR3 residues: CASGSDGGELFF. The CDR3 coding sequence is TGTGCCAGTGGGTCAGACGGCGGGGAGCTGTTTTTT.

This clonotype was seen more than once but under ten times. J is TRBJ2-2 and V is TRBV19, with 9 bases lining up with TRBD1. CDR1 and CDR2 (germline): LNHDA, SQIVND (reference sequence). The CDR3 runs to 14 residues. The V and J ends lost 6 bases and 6 bases, in that order; junction bases with no gene match: 5. CDR3 loop: CASSGQGYSGELFF. CDR3 sequence (DNA): TGTGCCAGTAGCGGACAGGGGTACTCCGGGGAGCTGTTTTTT. Combining the CDR3 with reference TRBV19 and TRBJ2-2 gives the whole variable domain DGGITQSPKYLFRKEGQNVTLSCEQNLNHDAMYWYRQDPGQGLRLIYYSQIVNDFQKGDIAEGYSVSREKKESFPLTVTSAQKNPTAFYLCASSGQGYSGELFFGEGSRLTVL.

The rearrangement joins TRBV13 to TRBJ1-6, with D tentatively TRBD1 (5 bases). CDR1 and CDR2 from the germline V gene are PRHDT and FYEKMQ (reference sequence). V was trimmed by 5 bases and J by 11 bases, leaving 16 bases between them. This CDR3 spans 14 amino acids. The CDR3 is CASSNPKGFPPLHF. The CDR3, as DNA: TGTGCCAGCAGCAATCCAAAGGGGTTTCCACCCCTCCACTTT.

This clonotype was observed a few times. The genes are TRBV7-2 and TRBJ1-6, with a weak D call TRBD1 (5 bases). Germline V lookup: CDR1 SGHTA, CDR2 FQGNSA. The V end was cut by 1 base, the J end by 9 bases, with 13 bases between. This CDR3 has 15 amino acids. CDR3 region: CASSLDPGFFSPLHF. DNA of the CDR3: TGTGCCAGCAGCTTAGACCCAGGGTTTTTTTCACCCCTCCACTTT.

The J gene is TRBJ2-1, the V gene TRBV12-3 or TRBV12-4, with D maybe TRBD2 (6 bases). Trimming pared 8 bases from V and 2 bases from J, leaving 13 bases between. The CDR3 is 14 residues long. CDR3 in DNA: TGTGCCAGCTGGGACGGGGGAACCTACAATGAGCAGTTCTTC. This codes for CASWDGGTYNEQFF.

In its sample, this clonotype was seen a few times. This sequence joins TRBV7-9 and TRBJ2-2; D remains ambiguous. Deletions cut 6 bases from V and 7 bases from J, with 15 bases between. The CDR3 is 14 amino acids. CDR1 is SEHNR, CDR2 FQNEAQ, per germline (reference sequence). The CDR3 reads CASRLLLGNGELFF. CDR3 DNA: TGTGCCAGCAGACTGTTACTCGGTAACGGGGAGCTGTTTTTT.

This clonotype was recorded at least ten times. The chain carries TRBV7-9 and TRBJ2-7; 10 bases map to TRBD2. The ends lost 6 bases at V and 6 bases at J; junction bases unmatched: 8. The CDR3 runs to 14 residues. The germline CDR1 and CDR2 sequences are SEHNR and FQNEAQ (reference sequence). As DNA, the CDR3 is TGTGCCAGCAGTCCCAGCGGGAGGGCCTCCGAGCAGTACTTC. Translation: CASSPSGRASEQYF.

The table lists this clonotype with a few counts. The V and J genes are TRBV7-8 and TRBJ1-2; 9 bases line up with TRBD1. The J segment lost 4 bases and the V segment lost 5 bases, leaving 11 bases of the junction unmatched. The CDR3 extends over 16 amino acids. Germline V CDR1 and CDR2: SGHVS, FQNEAQ. The CDR3 protein is CASSPEGTGGIYGYTF. The CDR3 nucleotides are TGTGCCAGCAGCCCCGAAGGAACAGGGGGCATCTATGGCTACACCTTC.

This chain links TRBV25-1 with TRBJ2-2; D not certain. V was cut by 7 bases and J by 2 bases, with 11 bases left in between. The germline CDR1 and CDR2 sequences are MGHDK and SYGVNS. This CDR3 has 14 residues. The CDR3 coding sequence is TGTGCCAGCACCGCAAGCCAAAACACCGGGGAGCTGTTTTTT. It encodes CASTASQNTGELFF.

The CDR3 region has the DNA TGTGCCAGCAGCATACAGGGTTCCTATGGCTACACCTTC. It is translated as CASSIQGSYGYTF. The chain combines TRBV19 with TRBJ1-2; possible D gene TRBD1, 6 bases. Trimming cost V 9 bases and J 4 bases, with 15 bases left between them. Germline V gene sequence: CDR1 LNHDA, CDR2 SQIVND (reference sequence). This CDR3 comprises 13 residues.

About this clonotype itself: A single base separates this from a much larger clone, so it may be a read error. For the CDR3, the DNA is TGCGCCAGCAGTGACACAGGTGGAGTTAATTCACCCCTCCACTTT. Encoded protein: CASSDTGGVNSPLHF. The chain carries TRBV10-2 and TRBJ1-6, with D tentatively TRBD1 (5 bases). Germline CDR1 is WSHSY and CDR2 is SAAADI. The CDR3 length is 15 residues. V was trimmed by 3 bases and J by 6 bases, leaving 12 bases between them.

This chain joins TRBV25-1 and TRBJ2-2; 8 nucleotides line up with TRBD2. CDR1 is MGHDK and CDR2 is SYGVNS in the germline V gene. V shed 4 bases and J 0 bases; nucleotides not matched to a gene: 4. This CDR3 has 16 amino acids. CDR3 region: CASSVPGLANTGELFF. The CDR3 region has the DNA TGTGCCAGCAGTGTGCCGGGACTAGCGAACACCGGGGAGCTGTTTTTT.

The chain couples TRBV29-1 to TRBJ1-5; perhaps TRBD1 as D (6 bases). The germline V gene encodes CDR1 SQVTM and CDR2 ANQGSEA. The V and J ends lost 6 bases and 16 bases respectively, with 19 bases between them. There are 11 residues in the CDR3. The CDR3 DNA follows: TGCAGCGTAGTACAAGGGGGGTATATCCATTTT. The encoded protein is CSVVQGGYIHF.

The gene calls are TRBV7-9 and TRBJ2-2, with TRBD1 identical over 9 bases. The CDR3 covers 17 residues. Germline V gene sequence: CDR1 SEHNR, CDR2 FQNEAQ (reference sequence). V shed 5 bases, J shed 7 bases, and the junction held 14 bases outside the gene matches. The CDR3 protein is CASSQAQGQGSNGELFF. Written as DNA, the CDR3 is TGTGCCAGCAGCCAAGCCCAGGGACAGGGATCGAACGGGGAGCTGTTTTTT.

This clonotype was detected many times. This chain links TRBV12-3 or TRBV12-4 with TRBJ1-4; 8 bases are a match to TRBD1. CDR3 length: 14 amino acids. V was clipped by 6 bases and J by 7 bases; unmatched bases: 7. CDR3 DNA: TGTGCCAGCAGCGAAACAGGGGGAAGTGAAAAACTGTTTTTT. Translated: CASSETGGSEKLFF.

This clonotype came up many times. At one of its ends the junction is not consistent with the germline gene, which may arise from a read error. CDR3 bases: TGCGCCAGCAGCTTAAACTCTGGGGCCAACGTCCTGACTTTC. This gives the protein CASSLNSGANVLTF. The V and J genes are TRBV7-9 and TRBJ2-6; D remains ambiguous. Per the germline V gene, CDR1 is SEHNR and CDR2 is FQNEAQ (reference sequence). The CDR3 extends over 14 amino acids.

This clonotype was detected ten times or more. This chain joins TRBV5-1 and TRBJ1-2; TRBD1 agrees at 9 bases. J gave up 4 bases and V 4 bases, and 8 bases lay outside the gene matches. The CDR3 extends over 15 amino acids. Germline assignment: CDR1 SGHRS and CDR2 YFSETQ. The CDR3 region is CASSGTGTGSYGYTF. The DNA of the CDR3 is TGCGCCAGCAGCGGTACCGGGACAGGGTCCTATGGCTACACCTTC.